This passage covers 20 T cell receptor beta chains from one sample sequenced in a study of OX40 agonist ivuxolimab in advanced cancers. Clones were read by immunoSEQ multiplex PCR, and TCRdb kept only the in-frame ones, dropping some. The table shows around 120,000 clones, with 85% to 90% occurring only once. Here the sequenced sample was CD4+ or CD8+ T cells sorted from blood, taken in a trial of the OX40 agonist ivuxolimab. These receptors were taken from an adult with an advanced solid tumor such as melanoma, head and neck, liver or kidney cancer.

CDR3: CASSLGQGGSAFF. CDR3 DNA: TGCGCCAGCAGCTTGGGACAGGGCGGGAGCGCTTTCTTT. This chain links TRBV5-1 with TRBJ1-1; TRBD1 matches 7 bases. CDR1 and CDR2 (germline): SGHRS, YFSETQ. J gave up 11 bases and V 0 bases, and 7 bases lay outside the gene matches. CDR3 size: 13 residues.

The chain links TRBV18 to TRBJ1-4, with D maybe TRBD1 (6 bases). With 1 base removed from V and 8 bases from J, the gap between germline ends came to 17 bases. CDR3 size: 16 residues. Looked up from germline, CDR1 is KGHSH and CDR2 is LQKENI. DNA of the CDR3: TGTGCCAGCTCACCACTTTTCGGGGGCCCTGGCGAAAAACTGTTTTTT. Translation: CASSPLFGGPGEKLFF.

The chain is built from TRBV7-2 and TRBJ1-3; D unresolved. The CDR3 length is 14 residues. V lost 3 bases and J lost 3, with 9 bases in between. Germline CDR1 SGHTA, CDR2 FQGNSA. CDR3 nucleotide sequence: TGTGCCAGCAGCTTCAGCGGAGGTGGAAACACCATATATTTT. It is translated as CASSFSGGGNTIYF.

The chain joins TRBV10-3 to TRBJ2-7; 9 nucleotides align to TRBD1. CDR1 and CDR2 (germline): ENHRY, SYGVKD. The CDR3 is 14 amino acids. The V gene end was trimmed by 5 bases and the J gene end by 6 bases; junction bases not matched to a gene: 8. The chain's CDR3 is CAISKQGAPGEQYF. CDR3 coding DNA: TGTGCCATCAGTAAACAGGGGGCCCCTGGCGAGCAGTACTTC.

The gene calls are TRBV10-3 and TRBJ2-1; perhaps D is TRBD1 or TRBD2 (5 bases each). The germline gives CDR1 ENHRY, CDR2 SYGVKD. The length of the CDR3 is 12 residues. Between the trimmed V and J ends, which lost 5 bases and 5 bases, there was a span of 7 bases. The CDR3 DNA is TGTGCCATCAGTAGGGGAGACAATGAGCAGTTCTTC. This translates into CAISRGDNEQFF.

The V call is TRBV7-9, the J call TRBJ1-2; D gene ambiguous. Trimming took off 2 bases at V and 6 bases at J, with 10 bases between the two ends. The germline CDR1 and CDR2 sequences are SEHNR and FQNEAQ (reference sequence). The CDR3 is made up of 13 amino acids. The CDR3 loop reads CASSLTEKNGYTF. The CDR3, as DNA: TGTGCCAGCAGCTTAACGGAAAAGAATGGCTACACCTTC.

This chain links TRBV5-1 with TRBJ2-7; D unresolved. Trimming took 0 bases from V and 2 from J, leaving 6 bases between them. The CDR3 is 13 amino acids. Germline V gene sequence: CDR1 SGHRS, CDR2 YFSETQ. CDR3 DNA sequence: TGCGCCAGCAGCTTGGACTCCCCCTACGAGCAGTACTTC. Translated, it gives CASSLDSPYEQYF.

The chain combines TRBV4-3 with TRBJ2-7; 10 positions agree with TRBD1. The ends lost 5 bases at V and 2 bases at J; junction bases unmatched: 6. CDR3 length: 15 amino acids. CDR1 LGHNA and CDR2 YSLEER come from the germline V gene. The CDR3 reads CASSERTGGTYEQYF. Written as DNA, the CDR3 is TGCGCCAGCAGCGAAAGGACAGGGGGGACCTACGAGCAGTACTTC.

The chain combines TRBV25-1 with TRBJ2-1; TRBD1 might be the D (5 bases). This CDR3 has 16 residues. CDR1 and CDR2 (germline): MGHDK, SYGVNS. The ends were cut back, 3 bases at V and 2 bases at J, with 14 bases in the middle. The DNA for the CDR3 is TGTGCCAGCAGTGACCTTGGGCCCAGGGCCTACAATGAGCAGTTCTTC. This codes for CASSDLGPRAYNEQFF.

This sequence joins TRBV30 and TRBJ1-6, with 10 bases lining up with TRBD1. The CDR3 sequence is 13 residues long. V lost 8 bases to trimming and J lost 10 bases; unmatched junction nucleotides: 8. Germline V gives CDR1 GTSNPN, CDR2 SVGIG (reference sequence). The CDR3 DNA reads as TGTGCCCGACAGGGGGCGTTAGAATCACCCCTCCACTTT. Its protein product is CARQGALESPLHF. Drawing the rest from reference TRBV30 and TRBJ1-6, the complete variable domain is SQTIHQWPATLVQPVGSPLSLECTVEGTSNPNLYWYRQAAGRGLQLLFYSVGIGQISSEVPQNLSASRPQDRQFILSSKKLLLSDSGFYLCARQGALESPLHFGNGTRLTVT.

CDR3 sequence: CASGSGGPTDTQYF. The DNA for the CDR3 is TGTGCCAGCGGCAGCGGGGGGCCCACAGATACGCAGTATTTT. The chain is built from TRBV9 and TRBJ2-3; 9 bases agree with TRBD2. The CDR3 loop spans 14 amino acids. CDR1 SGDLS and CDR2 YYNGEE come from the germline V gene. J lost 2 bases, V lost 7 bases, and 5 bases had no gene match.

The J gene is TRBJ1-2, the V gene TRBV30, with D possibly matching TRBD1 (6 bases). V lost 0 bases to trimming and J lost 7 bases, with 24 bases between them. The germline V gene encodes CDR1 GTSNPN and CDR2 SVGIG (reference sequence). The CDR3 has 17 residues. CDR3 loop: CAWSVVRGMGYVCGYTF. CDR3 DNA sequence: TGTGCCTGGAGTGTAGTAAGGGGGATGGGGTATGTATGTGGCTACACCTTC.

There are a few counts of this clone. J is TRBJ2-3 and V is TRBV11-2, with D perhaps matching TRBD2 (5 bases). The CDR3 runs 13 residues. Germline V gene sequence: CDR1 SGHAT, CDR2 FQNNGV. Trimming removed 1 base at V and 5 bases at J, with 7 bases between. The CDR3 spells CASSLGSVDTQYF. CDR3 sequence (DNA): TGTGCCAGCAGCTTAGGTAGCGTAGATACGCAGTATTTT. The whole variable domain, filled in from reference TRBV11-2 and TRBJ2-3, reads EAGVAQSPRYKIIEKRQSVAFWCNPISGHATLYWYQQILGQGPKLLIQFQNNGVVDDSQLPKDRFSAERLKGVDSTLKIQPAKLEDSAVYLCASSLGSVDTQYFGPGTRLTVL.

The V and J genes are TRBV18 and TRBJ1-1; no firm D call. Germline V gives CDR1 KGHSH, CDR2 LQKENI. V was pared by 0 bases and J by 2 bases, with 10 bases between. The CDR3 is 15 amino acids. CDR3 coding DNA: TGTGCCAGCTCACCACCGGTCTGGGGTAACACTGAAGCTTTCTTT. This translates into CASSPPVWGNTEAFF.

The CDR3 region has the DNA TGTGCCAGCAGCCAAGATTGGGGCTACACCTTC. It codes for CASSQDWGYTF. The V and J genes are TRBV14 and TRBJ1-2; unclear D gene. The V end lost 0 bases, the J end lost 8 bases, and 4 bases lay between the germline ends. CDR1 and CDR2 (germline): SGHDN, FVKESK. The CDR3 totals 11 residues.

J is TRBJ2-3 and V is TRBV11-3; D might be TRBD2 (5 bases). Looked up from germline, CDR1 is SGHNT and CDR2 is YENEEA. The CDR3 totals 14 residues. With 3 bases removed from V and 4 bases from J, the gap between germline ends came to 11 bases. CDR3 coding DNA: TGTGCCAGCAGCTTGAGAGGGCCCGCAGATACGCAGTATTTT. This translates into CASSLRGPADTQYF.

The chain links TRBV14 to TRBJ2-3, with no clear D. The germline CDR1 and CDR2 sequences are SGHDN and FVKESK. The CDR3 covers 12 residues. V was shortened by 4 bases and J by 8 bases, with 10 bases between the two germline ends. CDR3 protein: CASSRDLGTQYF. CDR3 nucleotide sequence: TGTGCCAGCAGCCGGGATTTGGGTACGCAGTATTTT. Full variable domain (outside the CDR3, taken from reference TRBV14 and TRBJ2-3): EAGVTQFPSHSVIEKGQTVTLRCDPISGHDNLYWYRRVMGKEIKFLLHFVKESKQDESGMPNNRFLAERTGGTYSTLKVQPAELEDSGVYFCASSRDLGTQYFGPGTRLTVL.

This rearrangement joins TRBV5-1 to TRBJ1-4, with 7 positions matching TRBD1. V was pared by 1 base and J by 7 bases, with 7 bases of the junction left unmatched. Germline assignment: CDR1 SGHRS and CDR2 YFSETQ. This CDR3 contains 15 residues. The CDR3 spells CASSLKAGGGEKLFF. The CDR3 coding sequence is TGCGCCAGCAGCTTGAAGGCAGGGGGTGGTGAAAAACTGTTTTTT.

The chain carries TRBV7-9 and TRBJ2-5, with D possibly being TRBD1 (6 bases). Germline V gives CDR1 SEHNR, CDR2 FQNEAQ (reference sequence). This CDR3 has 18 amino acids. V lost 1 base, J lost 1 base, and 19 bases lay in between. The CDR3 region is CASSLGSSRTAFQETQYF. The DNA for the CDR3 is TGTGCCAGCAGCTTAGGCTCCTCGCGGACAGCCTTCCAAGAGACCCAGTACTTC.

There are a few counts of this clone. This chain links TRBV6-1 with TRBJ2-7, with 7 nucleotides matching TRBD1. CDR3 length: 14 residues. Per the germline V gene, CDR1 is MNHNS and CDR2 is SASEGT. Trimming took 1 base from V and 6 from J; bases not matched to a gene: 6. The CDR3 loop is CASSEGTGGGEQYF. CDR3 DNA sequence: TGTGCCAGCAGTGAAGGGACAGGTGGGGGCGAGCAGTACTTC.